The T cell receptor (beta chain) described here comes from a study of molecular identifiers for immune sequencing clone quantification. Study observations and caveats: Clones above 20 RNA copies held over 97% of effector molecules, under 1% in naive cells.

On this clonotype itself: Its antigen is currently unknown. This could be a read error, since a much larger clone is one nucleotide away.

From germline, CDR1 is MNHNY and CDR2 SVGAGI (reference sequence). The CDR3 covers 12 residues. TCRdb called the PCR reads again in MiXCR, with one record for every CDR3 protein. Of about 320,000 distinct CDR3 sequences listed, about a fifth are singletons. The sequence was collected from a human donor in good health. Some libraries in this study had Jurkat cell RNA spiked in. The chain couples TRBV6-6 to TRBJ1-5; D is uncertain. The sequencing input was naive CD8+ T cells from blood, with Jurkat cell RNA spiked in. This sample's subset: FACS-sorted CD8+CD4-CCR7+CD45RA+ naive T cells. The CDR3 nucleotides are TGTACCAGCAGCCCGACCGGGAAGCCCCAGCATTTT. This codes for CTSSPTGKPQHF.